Presented here are 13 T cell receptor beta chains from one specimen sequenced in a study of T cells expressing NK-cell markers. TCRdb reprocessed the 5' RACE reads and reports one entry per CDR3 protein, with no DNA. The listing records 350,000 to 500,000 distinct CDR3 sequences. Sequencing input: blood T cells: a sorted CD56 or NKG2C T cell subset, CD4+ or CD8+ T cells, or bulk PBMC T cells (not recorded which). The receptor set was obtained from a woman between 18 and 70 years old in good health.

This rearrangement joins TRBV7-2 to TRBJ2-2; TCRdb returns TRBD1, unconfirmable since there is no DNA. CDR1 is SGHTA, CDR2 FQGNSA, per germline. The CDR3 contains 16 residues. The CDR3 spells CASSRGAGMNTGELFF.

The chain joins TRBV27 to TRBJ2-1; lacking DNA, the TRBD1 call made by TCRdb goes unchecked. The CDR3 consists of 16 residues. Looked up from germline, CDR1 is MNHEY and CDR2 is SMNVEV (reference sequence). The CDR3 sequence: CASSPSDFIKGNEQFF.

The chain links TRBV25-1 to TRBJ2-1; checking the TCRdb D call of TRBD2 is not possible without DNA. CDR3 length: 16 residues. CDR1 is MGHDK and CDR2 is SYGVNS in the germline V gene. The CDR3 loop reads CASSESIAGAYNEQFF. Full variable domain (outside the CDR3, taken from reference TRBV25-1 and TRBJ2-1): EADIYQTPRYLVIGTGKKITLECSQTMGHDKMYWYQQDPGMELHLIHYSYGVNSTEKGDLSSESTVSRIRTEHFPLTLESARPSHTSQYLCASSESIAGAYNEQFFGPGTRLTVL.

The chain links TRBV3-1 to TRBJ2-3; TCRdb names TRBD1, which stays unverified in the absence of DNA. This CDR3 is built from 16 residues. In germline, CDR1 is LGHDT, CDR2 YNNKEL (reference sequence). CDR3 in amino acids: CASSRPGTGESDTQYF.

The rearrangement uses TRBV10-3 and TRBJ2-7; the TCRdb D gene call, TRBD1, has no DNA to confirm it. The CDR3 runs to 13 residues. In germline, CDR1 is ENHRY, CDR2 SYGVKD. CDR3 region: CAISAGQTYEQYF.

J is TRBJ2-7 and V is TRBV20-1; TCRdb names TRBD1, which stays unverified in the absence of DNA. CDR1 is DFQATT and CDR2 is SNEGSKA in the germline V gene (reference sequence). The CDR3 is 15 amino acids. This chain's CDR3 is CSAGSTGRPTYEQYF.

The chain is built from TRBV7-2 and TRBJ1-5; no DNA is available, so the TRBD1 call from TCRdb remains unchecked. Looked up from germline, CDR1 is SGHTA and CDR2 is FQGNSA. This CDR3 spans 15 amino acids. CDR3 in amino acids: CASSPPRGTNQPQHF.

The CDR3 loop is CSVPPGTGGLNEQFF. The chain recombines TRBV29-1 with TRBJ2-1; TCRdb indicates TRBD1, and absent DNA this call remains unverified. Germline loops: CDR1 SQVTM, CDR2 ANQGSEA. The CDR3 runs to 15 residues.

The chain couples TRBV6-5 to TRBJ2-2; with no DNA, the TCRdb D assignment of TRBD2 cannot be verified. Germline-derived CDR1 and CDR2 are MNHEY and SVGAGI. The length of the CDR3 is 15 residues. The CDR3 reads CASSYLKDSLPELFF.

This chain connects TRBV4-3 to TRBJ1-5. CDR1 is LGHNA and CDR2 is YSLEER in the germline V gene. The CDR3 loop spans 12 amino acids. CDR3 loop: CASSQADQPQHF.

V usage is TRBV10-3 and J usage is TRBJ2-1; TCRdb names TRBD1, which stays unverified in the absence of DNA. The CDR3 consists of 14 residues. CDR1 ENHRY and CDR2 SYGVKD come from the germline V gene. This CDR3 reads CAVMGDRPNNEQFF.

The V gene is TRBV7-9, the J gene TRBJ2-1. Germline assignment: CDR1 SEHNR and CDR2 FQNEAQ (reference sequence). This CDR3 spans 15 amino acids. The CDR3 loop reads CASSEGYSAYNEQFF.

The rearrangement uses TRBV6-5 and TRBJ1-6; without DNA, the TCRdb call of TRBD1 cannot be checked. Germline assignment: CDR1 MNHEY and CDR2 SVGAGI. The CDR3 loop spans 16 amino acids. CDR3 protein: CASSYSIGGNNSPLHF.